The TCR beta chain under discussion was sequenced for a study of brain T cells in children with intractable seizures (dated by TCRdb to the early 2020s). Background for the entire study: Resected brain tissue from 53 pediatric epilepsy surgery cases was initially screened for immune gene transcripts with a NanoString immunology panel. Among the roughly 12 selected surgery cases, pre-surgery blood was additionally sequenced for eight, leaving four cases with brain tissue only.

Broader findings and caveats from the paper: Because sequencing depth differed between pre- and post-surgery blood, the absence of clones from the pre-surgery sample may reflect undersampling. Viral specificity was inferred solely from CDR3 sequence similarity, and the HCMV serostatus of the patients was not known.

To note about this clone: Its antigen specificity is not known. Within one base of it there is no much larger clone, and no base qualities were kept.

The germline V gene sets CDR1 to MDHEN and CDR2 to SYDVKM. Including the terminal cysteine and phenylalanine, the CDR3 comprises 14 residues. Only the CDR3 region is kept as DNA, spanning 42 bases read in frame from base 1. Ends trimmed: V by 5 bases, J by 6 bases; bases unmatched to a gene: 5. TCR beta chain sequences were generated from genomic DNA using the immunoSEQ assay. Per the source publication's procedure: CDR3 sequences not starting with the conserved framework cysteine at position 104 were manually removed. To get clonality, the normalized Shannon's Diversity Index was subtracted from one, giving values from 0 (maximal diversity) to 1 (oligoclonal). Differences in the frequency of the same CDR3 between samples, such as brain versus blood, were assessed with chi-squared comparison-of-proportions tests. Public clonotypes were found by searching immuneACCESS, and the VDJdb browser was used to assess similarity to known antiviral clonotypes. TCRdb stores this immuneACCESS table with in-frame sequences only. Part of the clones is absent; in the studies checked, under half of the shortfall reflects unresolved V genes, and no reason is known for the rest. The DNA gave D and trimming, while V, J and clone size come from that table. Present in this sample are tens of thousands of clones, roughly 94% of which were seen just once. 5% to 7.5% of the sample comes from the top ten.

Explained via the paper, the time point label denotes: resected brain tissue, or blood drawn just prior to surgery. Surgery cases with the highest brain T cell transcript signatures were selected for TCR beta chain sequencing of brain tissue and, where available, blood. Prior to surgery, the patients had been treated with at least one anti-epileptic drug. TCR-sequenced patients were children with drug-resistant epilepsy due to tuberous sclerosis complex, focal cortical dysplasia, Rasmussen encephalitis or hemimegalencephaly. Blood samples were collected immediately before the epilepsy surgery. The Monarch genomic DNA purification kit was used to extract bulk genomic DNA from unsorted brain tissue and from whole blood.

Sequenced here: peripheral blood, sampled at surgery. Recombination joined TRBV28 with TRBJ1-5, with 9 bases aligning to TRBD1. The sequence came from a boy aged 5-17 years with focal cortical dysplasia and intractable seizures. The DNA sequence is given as TGTGCCAGCAGTACCGGGACAGGGACTCAGCCCCAGCATTTT. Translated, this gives CASSTGTGTQPQHF.